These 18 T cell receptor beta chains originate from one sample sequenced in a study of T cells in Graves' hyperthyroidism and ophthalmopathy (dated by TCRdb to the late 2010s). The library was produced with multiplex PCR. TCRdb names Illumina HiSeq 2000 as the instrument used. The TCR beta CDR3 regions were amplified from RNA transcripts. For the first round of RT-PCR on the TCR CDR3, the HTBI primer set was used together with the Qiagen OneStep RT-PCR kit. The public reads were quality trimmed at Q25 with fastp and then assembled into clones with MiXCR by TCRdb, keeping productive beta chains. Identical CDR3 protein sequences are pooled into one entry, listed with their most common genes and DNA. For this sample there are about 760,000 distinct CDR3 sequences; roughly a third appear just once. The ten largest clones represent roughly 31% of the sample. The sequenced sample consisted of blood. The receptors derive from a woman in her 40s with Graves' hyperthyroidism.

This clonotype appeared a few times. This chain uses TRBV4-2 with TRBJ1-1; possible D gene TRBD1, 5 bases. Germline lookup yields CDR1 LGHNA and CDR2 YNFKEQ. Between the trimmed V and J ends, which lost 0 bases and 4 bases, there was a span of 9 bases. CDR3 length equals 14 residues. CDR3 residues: CASSQDAGPTEAFF. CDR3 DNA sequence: TGTGCCAGCAGCCAAGATGCGGGGCCCACTGAAGCTTTCTTT.

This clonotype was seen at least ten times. CDR3 in amino acids: CATRPDRGNTEAFF. In DNA, the CDR3 is TGTGCCACCAGACCGGACAGGGGAAACACTGAAGCTTTCTTT. The chain combines TRBV24-1 with TRBJ1-1; 9 bases are shared with TRBD1. Losses at the gene ends were 7 bases for V and 2 bases for J; bases not matched to a gene: 4. The CDR3 consists of 14 residues. Germline CDR1 KGHDR, CDR2 SFDVKD.

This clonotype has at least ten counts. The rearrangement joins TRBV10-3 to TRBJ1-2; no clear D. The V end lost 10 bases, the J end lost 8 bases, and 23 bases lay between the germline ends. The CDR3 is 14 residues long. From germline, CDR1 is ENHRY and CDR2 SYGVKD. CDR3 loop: CASKSGKEAIGYTF. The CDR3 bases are TGTGCCAGTAAATCGGGGAAAGAGGCGATCGGCTACACCTTC.

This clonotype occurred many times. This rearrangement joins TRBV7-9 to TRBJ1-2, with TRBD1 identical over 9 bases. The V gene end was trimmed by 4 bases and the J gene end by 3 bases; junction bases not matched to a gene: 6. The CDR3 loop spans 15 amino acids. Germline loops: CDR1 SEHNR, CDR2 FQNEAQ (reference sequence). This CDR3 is CASSSTGGAYYGYTF. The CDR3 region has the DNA TGTGCCAGCAGCTCCACAGGGGGCGCGTACTATGGCTACACCTTC.

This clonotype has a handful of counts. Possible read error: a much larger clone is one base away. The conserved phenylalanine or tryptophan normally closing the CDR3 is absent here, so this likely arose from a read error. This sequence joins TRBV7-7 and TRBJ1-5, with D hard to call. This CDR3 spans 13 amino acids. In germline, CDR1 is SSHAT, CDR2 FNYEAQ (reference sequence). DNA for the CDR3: TGTGCTAGCAGCTTCTGGAAGCATCAGCCCCAGCATCTT. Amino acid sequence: CASSFWKHQPQHL.

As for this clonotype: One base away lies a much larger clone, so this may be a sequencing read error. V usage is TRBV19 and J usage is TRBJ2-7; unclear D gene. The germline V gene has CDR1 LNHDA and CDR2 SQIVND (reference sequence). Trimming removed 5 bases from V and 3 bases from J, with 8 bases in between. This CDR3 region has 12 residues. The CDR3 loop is CASSDQLYEQYF. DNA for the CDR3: TGTGCCAGTAGTGACCAGCTCTACGAGCAGTACTTC. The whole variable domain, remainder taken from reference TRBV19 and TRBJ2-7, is DGGITQSPKYLFRKEGQNVTLSCEQNLNHDAMYWYRQDPGQGLRLIYYSQIVNDFQKGDIAEGYSVSREKKESFPLTVTSAQKNPTAFYLCASSDQLYEQYFGPGTRLTVT.

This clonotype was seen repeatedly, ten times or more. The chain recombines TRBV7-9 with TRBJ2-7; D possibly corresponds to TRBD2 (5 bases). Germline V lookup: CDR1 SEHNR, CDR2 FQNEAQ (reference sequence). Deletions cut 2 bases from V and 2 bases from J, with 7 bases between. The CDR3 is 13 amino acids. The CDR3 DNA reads TGTGCCAGCAGCTTACCGAGGGCCTACGAGCAGTACTTC. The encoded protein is CASSLPRAYEQYF.

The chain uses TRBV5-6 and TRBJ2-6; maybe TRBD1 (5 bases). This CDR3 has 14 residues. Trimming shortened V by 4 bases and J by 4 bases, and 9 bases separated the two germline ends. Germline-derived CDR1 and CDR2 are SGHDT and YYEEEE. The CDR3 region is CASSDRTGANVLTF. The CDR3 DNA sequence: TGTGCCAGCAGCGACAGAACAGGGGCCAACGTCCTGACTTTC.

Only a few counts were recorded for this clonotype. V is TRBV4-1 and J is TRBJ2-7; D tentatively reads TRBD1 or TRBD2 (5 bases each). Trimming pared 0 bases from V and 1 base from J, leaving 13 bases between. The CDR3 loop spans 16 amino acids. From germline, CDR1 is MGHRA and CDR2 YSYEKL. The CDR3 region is CASSQDGRDGSYEQYF. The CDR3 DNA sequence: TGCGCCAGCAGCCAAGATGGTCGGGACGGGTCCTACGAGCAGTACTTC.

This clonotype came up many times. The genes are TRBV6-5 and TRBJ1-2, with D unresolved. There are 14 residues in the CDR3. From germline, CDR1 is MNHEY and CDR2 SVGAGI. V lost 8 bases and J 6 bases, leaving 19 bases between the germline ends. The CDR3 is CASVRSRLWDGYTF. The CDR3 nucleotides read TGTGCCAGCGTTAGATCCAGGCTATGGGATGGCTACACCTTC.

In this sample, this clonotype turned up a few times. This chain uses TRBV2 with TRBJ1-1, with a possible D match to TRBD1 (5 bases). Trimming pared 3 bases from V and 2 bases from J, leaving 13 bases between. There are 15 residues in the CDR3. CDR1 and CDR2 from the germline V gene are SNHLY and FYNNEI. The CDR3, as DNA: TGTGCCAGCAGTGAGTTGAGACAGTTAAACACTGAAGCTTTCTTT. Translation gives CASSELRQLNTEAFF.

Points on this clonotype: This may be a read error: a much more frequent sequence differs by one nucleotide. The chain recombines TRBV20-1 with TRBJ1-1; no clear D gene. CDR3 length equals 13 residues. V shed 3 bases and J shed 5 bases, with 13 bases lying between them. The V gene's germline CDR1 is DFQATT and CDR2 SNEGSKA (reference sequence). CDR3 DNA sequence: TGCAGTGCTAGTCCCCAGGCCCGAACTGAAGCTTTCTTT. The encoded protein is CSASPQARTEAFF.

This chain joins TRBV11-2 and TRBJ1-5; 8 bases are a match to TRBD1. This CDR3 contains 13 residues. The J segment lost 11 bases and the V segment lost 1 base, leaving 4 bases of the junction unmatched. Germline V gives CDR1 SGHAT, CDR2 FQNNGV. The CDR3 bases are TGTGCCAGCAGCTTAGGCACAGGGGGGGCCCAGCATTTT. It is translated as CASSLGTGGAQHF. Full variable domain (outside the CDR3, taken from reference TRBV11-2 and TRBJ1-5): EAGVAQSPRYKIIEKRQSVAFWCNPISGHATLYWYQQILGQGPKLLIQFQNNGVVDDSQLPKDRFSAERLKGVDSTLKIQPAKLEDSAVYLCASSLGTGGAQHFGDGTRLSIL.

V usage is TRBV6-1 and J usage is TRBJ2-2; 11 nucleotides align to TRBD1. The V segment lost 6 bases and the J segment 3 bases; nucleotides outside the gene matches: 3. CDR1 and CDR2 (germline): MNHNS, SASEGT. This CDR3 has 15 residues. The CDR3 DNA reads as TGTGCCAGCAGCTTGGACAGGGGGCACACCGGGGAGCTGTTTTTT. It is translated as CASSLDRGHTGELFF.

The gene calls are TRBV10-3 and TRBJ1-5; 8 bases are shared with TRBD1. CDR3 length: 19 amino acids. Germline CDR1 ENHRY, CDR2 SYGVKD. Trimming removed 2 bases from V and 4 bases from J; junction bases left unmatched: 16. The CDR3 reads CAISEKVDRDGRVNQPQHF. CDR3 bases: TGTGCCATCAGTGAGAAAGTGGACAGGGACGGGCGGGTTAATCAGCCCCAGCATTTT.

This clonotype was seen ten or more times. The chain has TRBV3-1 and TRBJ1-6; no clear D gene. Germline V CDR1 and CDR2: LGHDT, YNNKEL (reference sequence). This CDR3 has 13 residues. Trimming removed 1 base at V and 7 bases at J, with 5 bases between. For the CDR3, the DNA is TGTGCCAGCAGCCAAGGCGTAAATTCACCCCTCCACTTT. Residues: CASSQGVNSPLHF.

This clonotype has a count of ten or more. Written as DNA, the CDR3 is TGTGCCAGCAGTGAAATAACAGGGGTTCCGAACACTGAAGCTTTCTTT. It encodes CASSEITGVPNTEAFF. The gene calls are TRBV25-1 and TRBJ1-1; 7 nucleotides align to TRBD1. The CDR3 consists of 16 residues. Germline trimming cut 2 bases from V and 1 base from J; bases unmatched to any gene: 7. CDR1 MGHDK and CDR2 SYGVNS come from the germline V gene.

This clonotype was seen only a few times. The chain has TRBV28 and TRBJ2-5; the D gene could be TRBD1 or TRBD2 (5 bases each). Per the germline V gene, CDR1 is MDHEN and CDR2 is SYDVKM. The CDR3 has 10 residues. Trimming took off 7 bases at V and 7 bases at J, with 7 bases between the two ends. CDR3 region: CASMRGTQYF. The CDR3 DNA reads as TGTGCCAGCATGAGGGGGACCCAGTACTTC.